These 30 T cell receptor beta chains originate from one sample sequenced in a study of blood T cell repertoires in COVID-19. Data came from immunoSEQ multiplex PCR; TCRdb stores just in-frame clones and leaves some out. The table includes 350,000 to 450,000 clones, 85% detected once. Sequenced sample: peripheral blood. The receptors shown here come from a woman aged 18-29 years with acute or convalescent COVID-19.

The J gene is TRBJ2-7, the V gene TRBV10-3; D gene uncertain. CDR3 length equals 13 residues. CDR1 and CDR2 from the germline V gene are ENHRY and SYGVKD. V gave up 5 bases and J gave up 2 bases, with 10 bases separating them. The CDR3 spells CAISLTDTYEQYF. CDR3 DNA sequence: TGTGCCATCAGTTTAACAGACACCTACGAGCAGTACTTC.

The CDR3 sequence: CASSLGRGAETQYF. The DNA for the CDR3 is TGCGCCAGCAGCTTGGGCAGGGGAGCTGAGACCCAGTACTTC. The chain uses TRBV5-1 and TRBJ2-5; the D gene is possibly TRBD1 (6 bases). This CDR3 is 14 amino acids long. The V end lost 0 bases, the J end lost 5 bases, and 11 bases lay between the germline ends. Germline V lookup: CDR1 SGHRS, CDR2 YFSETQ. Complete variable domain (other parts from reference TRBV5-1 and TRBJ2-5): KAGVTQTPRYLIKTRGQQVTLSCSPISGHRSVSWYQQTPGQGLQFLFEYFSETQRNKGNFPGRFSGRQFSNSRSEMNVSTLELGDSALYLCASSLGRGAETQYFGPGTRLLVL.

The table lists this clone with a count of one. The chain uses TRBV7-9 and TRBJ2-1, with TRBD2 matching over 12 bases. The CDR3 consists of 17 residues. CDR1 and CDR2 (germline): SEHNR, FQNEAQ (reference sequence). V was clipped by 3 bases and J by 9 bases; unmatched bases: 12. CDR3 protein: CASSFATSGGSRGEQFF. The CDR3 DNA reads TGTGCCAGCAGCTTCGCAACTAGCGGGGGGAGCCGCGGTGAGCAGTTCTTC.

CDR3 DNA: TGTGCCTGGAACCCCGGGGAGTATACGCAGTATTTT. This encodes CAWNPGEYTQYF. The V and J genes are TRBV30 and TRBJ2-3, with a tentative D call TRBD2 (5 bases). V was pared by 4 bases and J by 7 bases, with 12 bases between. This CDR3 comprises 12 residues. Germline V gene sequence: CDR1 GTSNPN, CDR2 SVGIG (reference sequence). The whole variable domain, filled in from reference TRBV30 and TRBJ2-3, reads SQTIHQWPATLVQPVGSPLSLECTVEGTSNPNLYWYRQAAGRGLQLLFYSVGIGQISSEVPQNLSASRPQDRQFILSSKKLLLSDSGFYLCAWNPGEYTQYFGPGTRLTVL.

The chain is built from TRBV27 and TRBJ2-1; TRBD1 aligns across 8 bases. This CDR3 is built from 15 residues. The V gene's germline CDR1 is MNHEY and CDR2 SMNVEV (reference sequence). V dropped 4 bases and J dropped 7; count of bases not matched to a gene: 9. CDR3 in amino acids: CASSSWTGKANEQFF. CDR3 nucleotides: TGTGCCAGCAGTTCATGGACAGGGAAGGCGAATGAGCAGTTCTTC.

J is TRBJ2-3 and V is TRBV6-4; 14 bases align to TRBD2. Germline CDR1 is MRHNA and CDR2 is SNTAGT. The CDR3 extends over 15 amino acids. The V and J ends lost 6 bases and 6 bases, in that order; junction bases with no gene match: 5. The CDR3 DNA follows: TGTGCCAGCAGACCGACTAGCGGGGGGGCTGATACGCAGTATTTT. It is translated as CASRPTSGGADTQYF.

V is TRBV15 and J is TRBJ2-5, with D tentatively TRBD1 (6 bases). There are 16 residues in the CDR3. The V gene's germline CDR1 is LNHNV and CDR2 YYDKDF (reference sequence). The V end was cut by 0 bases, the J end by 3 bases, with 14 bases between. CDR3 protein: CATSRDLGRQEETQYF. In nucleotides, the CDR3 is TGTGCCACCAGCAGAGATTTAGGAAGACAGGAAGAGACCCAGTACTTC.

The V call is TRBV2, the J call TRBJ2-3, with a possible D match to TRBD2 (6 bases). V lost 7 bases, J lost 0 bases, and 20 bases lay in between. Germline CDR1 and CDR2: SNHLY and FYNNEI. There are 17 residues in the CDR3. CDR3 nucleotides: TGTGCCAGCAAACTAACGCCGTGGGGGGTGAGCACAGATACGCAGTATTTT. This gives the protein CASKLTPWGVSTDTQYF.

This clone was detected only once. The chain recombines TRBV5-6 with TRBJ2-1; 7 nucleotides match TRBD2. Germline V gene sequence: CDR1 SGHDT, CDR2 YYEEEE. CDR3 length: 16 amino acids. The trim removed 4 bases at V and 1 base at J, leaving 8 bases unmatched. CDR3 in amino acids: CASSPLAVGSYNEQFF. Written as DNA, the CDR3 is TGTGCCAGCAGCCCGCTAGCGGTGGGGTCCTACAATGAGCAGTTCTTC.

CDR3 sequence reads: CASSSPSGGAYNEQFF. The CDR3 DNA reads as TGTGCCAGCAGTTCACCTAGCGGGGGGGCGTACAATGAGCAGTTCTTC. The J gene is TRBJ2-1, the V gene TRBV28, with 12 bases that match TRBD2. The CDR3 is 16 amino acids. The germline CDR1 and CDR2 sequences are MDHEN and SYDVKM. The V segment lost 4 bases and the J segment 4 bases; nucleotides outside the gene matches: 5.

This clone was seen at least ten times. The rearrangement joins TRBV11-3 to TRBJ2-1; 15 bases line up with TRBD2. J lost 0 bases, V lost 5 bases, and 8 bases had no gene match. In germline, CDR1 is SGHNT, CDR2 YENEEA. The CDR3 is made up of 19 amino acids. CDR3 in amino acids: CASSPGGLAGGSSYNEQFF. In DNA form, the CDR3 reads TGTGCCAGCAGCCCAGGGGGACTAGCGGGAGGTAGCTCCTACAATGAGCAGTTCTTC.

The V gene is TRBV2, the J gene TRBJ1-3; D ambiguous. The CDR3 sequence is 15 residues long. CDR1 is SNHLY and CDR2 is FYNNEI in the germline V gene. The germline V and J ends were trimmed by 4 bases and 0 bases, with 10 bases remaining between them. In DNA form, the CDR3 reads TGTGCCAGCAGTGTCGCAGGCTACTCTGGAAACACCATATATTTT. Protein product: CASSVAGYSGNTIYF.

J is TRBJ2-2 and V is TRBV3-1 (or the pseudogene TRBV3-2); TRBD2 matches at 14 bases. V gave up 5 bases and J gave up 10 bases; unmatched junction bases: 12. Germline V gene lookup returns CDR1 LGHDT and CDR2 YNNKEL (reference sequence). The CDR3 is 17 amino acids. Here the CDR3 DNA reads TGTGCCAGCAGCTTGTTGGGACTAGCGGGAGAATATGAGGAGCTGTTTTTT. Protein product: CASSLLGLAGEYEELFF.

The rearrangement uses TRBV19 and TRBJ1-1, with D uncertain. Germline V gene sequence: CDR1 LNHDA, CDR2 SQIVND (reference sequence). This CDR3 is built from 16 residues. Deletions cut 7 bases from V and 3 bases from J, with 21 bases between. CDR3 nucleotides: TGTGCCAGTAACTGGGCAGTGGAATCGCAAGACACTGAAGCTTTCTTT. Translating gives CASNWAVESQDTEAFF.

The chain combines TRBV21-1 with TRBJ2-1; the table gives TRBD2 as D, unverified against the DNA. TRBV21-1 is noted as a pseudogene. This CDR3 contains 14 residues. The CDR3 nucleotides read TGTGCCAGCAGCAAGGGGACGGGGGTTAATGAGCAGTTCTTC. Its protein is CASSKGTGVNEQFF.

The chain joins TRBV24-1 to TRBJ2-3; 9 bases are shared with TRBD2. The CDR3 runs to 14 residues. Germline V gene data show CDR1 as KGHDR and CDR2 as SFDVKD. V lost 6 bases, J lost 5 bases, and 5 bases stayed unmatched. The CDR3 DNA reads TGTGCCACCAGTTCTAGCGGGGATGGAGATACGCAGTATTTT. Translation gives CATSSSGDGDTQYF.

The CDR3 sequence: CASREQGPTNEKLFF. The CDR3 DNA reads as TGTGCCAGCAGAGAACAGGGCCCAACTAATGAAAAACTGTTTTTT. The V call is TRBV28, the J call TRBJ1-4, with TRBD1 as a possible D gene (6 bases). Germline V gene data show CDR1 as MDHEN and CDR2 as SYDVKM. V lost 6 bases, J lost 0 bases, and 11 bases lay in between. The CDR3 is 15 amino acids.

This clone was found a few times. The chain combines TRBV11-2 with TRBJ2-2; the match to TRBD1 covers 10 bases. Looked up from germline, CDR1 is SGHAT and CDR2 is FQNNGV. The CDR3 has 19 residues. V trimming: 4 bases; J trimming: 2 bases; junction bases outside the gene matches: 13. CDR3 region: CASSSIAGTGVQNTGELFF. For the CDR3, the DNA is TGTGCCAGCAGCTCCATCGCCGGGACAGGGGTACAAAACACCGGGGAGCTGTTTTTT. The complete variable domain, with remaining parts taken from reference TRBV11-2 and TRBJ2-2, reads EAGVAQSPRYKIIEKRQSVAFWCNPISGHATLYWYQQILGQGPKLLIQFQNNGVVDDSQLPKDRFSAERLKGVDSTLKIQPAKLEDSAVYLCASSSIAGTGVQNTGELFFGEGSRLTVL.

The V gene is TRBV5-4, the J gene TRBJ2-3, with TRBD2 matching 7 bases. Losses at the gene ends were 3 bases for V and 1 base for J; bases not matched to a gene: 5. This CDR3 is 15 amino acids long. Germline-derived CDR1 and CDR2 are SGHNT and YYREEE (reference sequence). CDR3 nucleotides: TGTGCCAGCAGCTCCGGTGGGGGGGGCACAGATACGCAGTATTTT. This gives the protein CASSSGGGGTDTQYF.

V is TRBV28 and J is TRBJ1-1; 7 bases map to TRBD1. V lost 3 bases, J lost 1 base, and 11 bases stayed unmatched. Looked up from germline, CDR1 is MDHEN and CDR2 is SYDVKM. The CDR3 has 17 residues. CDR3 in amino acids: CASSLLTGEKANTEAFF. DNA for the CDR3: TGTGCCAGCAGTTTGCTAACAGGGGAGAAGGCGAACACTGAAGCTTTCTTT.

The chain has TRBV10-3 and TRBJ2-7, with D possibly TRBD1 on 6 matching bases. There are 13 residues in the CDR3. Germline V gene sequence: CDR1 ENHRY, CDR2 SYGVKD. The V end was cut by 9 bases, the J end by 1 base, with 13 bases between. This CDR3 is CAIMDSLSYEQYF. For the CDR3, the DNA is TGTGCCATAATGGACAGCCTTTCCTACGAGCAGTACTTC.

The sample holds a few counts of this clone. This sequence joins TRBV7-9 and TRBJ2-7; possibly TRBD1 for D (8 bases). Per the germline V gene, CDR1 is SEHNR and CDR2 is FQNEAQ (reference sequence). V lost 1 base and J lost 3, with 19 bases in between. The CDR3 consists of 17 residues. In DNA, the CDR3 is TGTGCCAGCAGCTTAGTTGGACTAGGACAGGGATACTACGAGCAGTACTTC. Translating gives CASSLVGLGQGYYEQYF. The whole variable domain, remainder taken from reference TRBV7-9 and TRBJ2-7, is DTGVSQNPRHKITKRGQNVTFRCDPISEHNRLYWYRQTLGQGPEFLTYFQNEAQLEKSRLLSDRFSAERPKGSFSTLEIQRTEQGDSAMYLCASSLVGLGQGYYEQYFGPGTRLTVT.

This chain uses TRBV11-1 with TRBJ2-2; 8 positions match TRBD2. Germline V gene sequence: CDR1 SGHAT, CDR2 FQDESV (reference sequence). V dropped 3 bases and J dropped 3; count of bases not matched to a gene: 6. CDR3 length equals 16 residues. This CDR3 is CASSFDPGGDTGELFF. In DNA form, the CDR3 reads TGTGCCAGCAGCTTTGACCCGGGGGGGGACACCGGGGAGCTGTTTTTT.

This chain joins TRBV19 and TRBJ2-5, with a tentative D call TRBD2 (5 bases). The germline gives CDR1 LNHDA, CDR2 SQIVND (reference sequence). V lost 5 bases and J lost 5, with 18 bases in between. The length of the CDR3 is 15 residues. CDR3 in amino acids: CASSPEGTEAETQYF. The CDR3 nucleotides are TGTGCCAGTAGTCCCGAGGGCACAGAAGCGGAGACCCAGTACTTC.

The rearrangement uses TRBV7-9 and TRBJ2-2, with 12 positions matching TRBD2. CDR1 SEHNR and CDR2 FQNEAQ come from the germline V gene (reference sequence). Losses at the gene ends were 5 bases for V and 0 bases for J; bases not matched to a gene: 10. The CDR3 sequence is 19 residues long. CDR3 sequence reads: CASSPRTSGMGANTGELFF. The DNA of the CDR3 is TGTGCCAGCAGCCCACGGACTAGCGGGATGGGCGCGAACACCGGGGAGCTGTTTTTT. Full variable domain (missing parts from reference TRBV7-9 and TRBJ2-2): DTGVSQNPRHKITKRGQNVTFRCDPISEHNRLYWYRQTLGQGPEFLTYFQNEAQLEKSRLLSDRFSAERPKGSFSTLEIQRTEQGDSAMYLCASSPRTSGMGANTGELFFGEGSRLTVL.

This chain links TRBV4-1 with TRBJ2-1; a possible D gene is TRBD1 (6 bases). This CDR3 contains 14 residues. Trimming took off 1 base at V and 6 bases at J, with 10 bases between the two ends. The germline V gene encodes CDR1 MGHRA and CDR2 YSYEKL. The CDR3: CASSQGTATNEQFF. The CDR3 region has the DNA TGCGCCAGCAGCCAAGGGACAGCGACCAATGAGCAGTTCTTC.

This clone showed up just a few times. The V gene is TRBV5-1, the J gene TRBJ2-2; D gene ambiguous. The V and J ends lost 2 bases and 1 base respectively, with 3 bases between them. The CDR3 contains 13 residues. Germline values: CDR1 SGHRS, CDR2 YFSETQ. The CDR3 region is CASSLLNTGELFF. Here the CDR3 DNA reads TGCGCCAGCAGCTTACTGAACACCGGGGAGCTGTTTTTT.

This chain joins TRBV5-6 and TRBJ1-3, with a weak D call TRBD1 (5 bases). The ends were cut back, 0 bases at V and 0 bases at J, with 10 bases in the middle. CDR1 SGHDT and CDR2 YYEEEE come from the germline V gene. The CDR3 loop spans 16 amino acids. This CDR3 is CASSLVNGGSGNTIYF. The DNA of the CDR3 is TGTGCCAGCAGCTTGGTGAACGGGGGCTCTGGAAACACCATATATTTT.

This chain joins TRBV3-1 (or the pseudogene TRBV3-2) and TRBJ2-7; 10 bases map to TRBD1. The V segment lost 4 bases and the J segment 2 bases; nucleotides outside the gene matches: 11. The CDR3 is made up of 17 amino acids. The germline V gene encodes CDR1 LGHDT and CDR2 YNNKEL (reference sequence). The CDR3 DNA is TGTGCCAGCAGCCCTATCCCGGGACAGGGGCGAGCCTACGAGCAGTACTTC. Translated: CASSPIPGQGRAYEQYF.

The chain uses TRBV5-1 and TRBJ2-6; weak D call: TRBD2 (6 bases). V gave up 4 bases and J gave up 0 bases, with 8 bases separating them. CDR3 size: 15 residues. Looked up from germline, CDR1 is SGHRS and CDR2 is YFSETQ. CDR3 sequence (DNA): TGCGCCAGCAGCGCGGGGTCCTCTGGGGCCAACGTCCTGACTTTC. It is translated as CASSAGSSGANVLTF.